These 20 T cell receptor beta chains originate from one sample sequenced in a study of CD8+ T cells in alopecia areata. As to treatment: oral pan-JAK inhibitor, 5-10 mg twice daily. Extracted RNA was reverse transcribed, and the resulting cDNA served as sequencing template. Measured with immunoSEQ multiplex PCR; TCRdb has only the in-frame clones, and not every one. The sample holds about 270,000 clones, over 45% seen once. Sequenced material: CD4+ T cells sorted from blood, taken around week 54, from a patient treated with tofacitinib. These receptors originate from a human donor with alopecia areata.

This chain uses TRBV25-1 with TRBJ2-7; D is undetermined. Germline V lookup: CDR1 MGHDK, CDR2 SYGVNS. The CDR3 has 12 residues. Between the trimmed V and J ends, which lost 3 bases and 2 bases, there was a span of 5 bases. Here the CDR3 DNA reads TGTGCCAGCAGTGATTGGCCCTACGAGCAGTACTTC. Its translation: CASSDWPYEQYF.

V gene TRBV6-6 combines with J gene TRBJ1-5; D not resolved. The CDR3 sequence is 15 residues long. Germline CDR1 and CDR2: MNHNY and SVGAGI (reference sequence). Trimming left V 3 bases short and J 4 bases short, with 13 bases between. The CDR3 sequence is CASSYGDKGNQPQHF. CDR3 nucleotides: TGTGCCAGCAGTTATGGAGACAAAGGGAATCAGCCCCAGCATTTT.

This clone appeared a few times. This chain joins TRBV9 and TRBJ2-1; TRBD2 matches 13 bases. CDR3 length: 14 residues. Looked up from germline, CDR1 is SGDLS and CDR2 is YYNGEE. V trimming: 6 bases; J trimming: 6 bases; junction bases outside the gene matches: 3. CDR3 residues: CASTRTSGGNEQFF. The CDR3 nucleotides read TGTGCCAGCACCAGGACTAGCGGGGGCAATGAGCAGTTCTTC.

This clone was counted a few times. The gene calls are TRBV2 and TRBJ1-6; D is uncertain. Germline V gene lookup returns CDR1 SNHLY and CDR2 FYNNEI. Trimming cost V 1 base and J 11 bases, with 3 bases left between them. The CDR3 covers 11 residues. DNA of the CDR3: TGTGCCAGCAGTGAAGTACCACCCCTCCACTTT. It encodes CASSEVPPLHF.

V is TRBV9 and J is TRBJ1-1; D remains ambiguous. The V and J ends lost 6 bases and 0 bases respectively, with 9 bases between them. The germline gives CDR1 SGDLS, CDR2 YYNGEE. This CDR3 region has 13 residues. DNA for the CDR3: TGTGCCAGCACCCGGGAGGTGAACACTGAAGCTTTCTTT. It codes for CASTREVNTEAFF.

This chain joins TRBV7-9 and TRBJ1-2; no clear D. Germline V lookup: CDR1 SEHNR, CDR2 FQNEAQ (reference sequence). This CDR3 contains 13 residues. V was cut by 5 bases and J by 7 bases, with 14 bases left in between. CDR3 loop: CASSLSPGGGYTF. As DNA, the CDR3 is TGTGCCAGCAGCCTTTCCCCGGGTGGTGGCTACACCTTC. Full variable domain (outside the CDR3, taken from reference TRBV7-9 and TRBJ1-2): DTGVSQNPRHKITKRGQNVTFRCDPISEHNRLYWYRQTLGQGPEFLTYFQNEAQLEKSRLLSDRFSAERPKGSFSTLEIQRTEQGDSAMYLCASSLSPGGGYTFGSGTRLTVV.

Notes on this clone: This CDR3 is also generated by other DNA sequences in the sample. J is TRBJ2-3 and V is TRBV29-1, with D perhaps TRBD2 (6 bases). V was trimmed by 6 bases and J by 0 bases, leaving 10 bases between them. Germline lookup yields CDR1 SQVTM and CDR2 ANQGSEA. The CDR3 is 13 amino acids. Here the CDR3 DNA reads TGCAGCGTGGGGACTGCTAGCACAGATACGCAGTATTTT. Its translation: CSVGTASTDTQYF.

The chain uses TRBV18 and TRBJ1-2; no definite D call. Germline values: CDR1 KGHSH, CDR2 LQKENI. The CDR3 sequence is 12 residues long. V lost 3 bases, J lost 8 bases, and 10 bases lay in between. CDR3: CASSPDGRGYTF. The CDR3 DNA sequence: TGTGCCAGCTCACCCGACGGGAGAGGCTACACCTTC.

The CDR3 region is CASSSRRGWNIQYF. DNA for the CDR3: TGTGCCAGCAGCAGCCGACGCGGATGGAACATTCAGTACTTC. V is TRBV11-1 and J is TRBJ2-4; no clear D gene. The germline V and J ends were trimmed by 5 bases and 7 bases, with 15 bases remaining between them. Germline assignment: CDR1 SGHAT and CDR2 FQDESV (reference sequence). The CDR3 is 14 amino acids.

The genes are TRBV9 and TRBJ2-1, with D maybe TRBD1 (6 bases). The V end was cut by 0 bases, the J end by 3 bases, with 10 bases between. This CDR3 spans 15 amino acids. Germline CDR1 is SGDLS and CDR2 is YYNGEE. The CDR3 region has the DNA TGTGCCAGCAGCGTAGGAAGGACAGACTACAATGAGCAGTTCTTC. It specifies CASSVGRTDYNEQFF.

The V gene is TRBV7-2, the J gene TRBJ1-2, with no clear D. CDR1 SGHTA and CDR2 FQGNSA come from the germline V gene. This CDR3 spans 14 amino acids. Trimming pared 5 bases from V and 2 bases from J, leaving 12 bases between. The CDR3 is CASSHATPNYGYTF. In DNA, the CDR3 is TGTGCCAGCAGCCACGCCACTCCCAACTATGGCTACACCTTC.

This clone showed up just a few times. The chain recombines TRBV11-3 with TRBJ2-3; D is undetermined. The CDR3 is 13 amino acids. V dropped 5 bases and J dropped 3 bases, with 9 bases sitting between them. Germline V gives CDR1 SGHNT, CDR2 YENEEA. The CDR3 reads CASSPLGTDTQYF. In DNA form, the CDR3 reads TGTGCCAGCAGCCCCCTAGGGACAGATACGCAGTATTTT.

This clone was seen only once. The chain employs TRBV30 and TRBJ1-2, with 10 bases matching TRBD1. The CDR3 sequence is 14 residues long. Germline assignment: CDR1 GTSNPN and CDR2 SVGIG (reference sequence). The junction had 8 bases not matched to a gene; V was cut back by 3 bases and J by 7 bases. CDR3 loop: CAWRTDRGLGGYTF. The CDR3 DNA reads TGTGCCTGGAGGACCGACAGGGGGCTAGGTGGCTACACCTTC. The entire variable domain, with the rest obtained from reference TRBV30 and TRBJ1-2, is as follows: SQTIHQWPATLVQPVGSPLSLECTVEGTSNPNLYWYRQAAGRGLQLLFYSVGIGQISSEVPQNLSASRPQDRQFILSSKKLLLSDSGFYLCAWRTDRGLGGYTFGSGTRLTVV.

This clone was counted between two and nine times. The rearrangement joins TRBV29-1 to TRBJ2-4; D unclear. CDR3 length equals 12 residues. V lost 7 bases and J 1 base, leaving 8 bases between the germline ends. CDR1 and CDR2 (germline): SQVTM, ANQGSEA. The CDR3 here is CSARWAKNIQYF. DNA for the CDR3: TGCAGCGCACGGTGGGCCAAAAACATTCAGTACTTC. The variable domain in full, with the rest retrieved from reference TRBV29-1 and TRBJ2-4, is SAVISQKPSRDICQRGTSLTIQCQVDSQVTMMFWYRQQPGQSLTLIATANQGSEATYESGFVIDKFPISRPNLTFSTLTVSNMSPEDSSIYLCSARWAKNIQYFGAGTRLSVL.

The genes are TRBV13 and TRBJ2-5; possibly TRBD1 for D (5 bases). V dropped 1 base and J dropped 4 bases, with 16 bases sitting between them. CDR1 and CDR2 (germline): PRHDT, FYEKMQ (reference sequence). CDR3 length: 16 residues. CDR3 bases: TGTGCCAGCAGCTTAGTCCGTGGCAGGGTAACAGAGACCCAGTACTTC. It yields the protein CASSLVRGRVTETQYF.

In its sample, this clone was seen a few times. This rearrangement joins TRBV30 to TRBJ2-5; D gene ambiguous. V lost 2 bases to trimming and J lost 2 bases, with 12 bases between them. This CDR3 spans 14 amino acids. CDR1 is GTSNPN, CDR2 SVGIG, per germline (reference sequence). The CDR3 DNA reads TGTGCCTGGAGTTCATCGGGCTTGCAAGAGACCCAGTACTTC. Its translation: CAWSSSGLQETQYF. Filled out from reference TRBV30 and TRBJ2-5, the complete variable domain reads SQTIHQWPATLVQPVGSPLSLECTVEGTSNPNLYWYRQAAGRGLQLLFYSVGIGQISSEVPQNLSASRPQDRQFILSSKKLLLSDSGFYLCAWSSSGLQETQYFGPGTRLLVL.

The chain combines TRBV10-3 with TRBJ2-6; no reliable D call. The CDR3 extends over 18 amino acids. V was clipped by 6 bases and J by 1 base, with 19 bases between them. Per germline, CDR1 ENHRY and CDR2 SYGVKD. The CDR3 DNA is TGTGCCATCAGCCTAGGCTACAGCAAGGCATCTGGGGCCAACGTCCTGACTTTC. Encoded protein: CAISLGYSKASGANVLTF.

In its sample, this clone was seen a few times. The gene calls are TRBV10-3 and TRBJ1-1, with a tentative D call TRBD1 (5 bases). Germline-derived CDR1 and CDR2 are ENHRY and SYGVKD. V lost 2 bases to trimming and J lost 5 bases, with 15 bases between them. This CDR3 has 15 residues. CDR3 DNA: TGTGCCATCAGTGAGGCGCCAGGGAACCCGACTGAAGCTTTCTTT. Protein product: CAISEAPGNPTEAFF.

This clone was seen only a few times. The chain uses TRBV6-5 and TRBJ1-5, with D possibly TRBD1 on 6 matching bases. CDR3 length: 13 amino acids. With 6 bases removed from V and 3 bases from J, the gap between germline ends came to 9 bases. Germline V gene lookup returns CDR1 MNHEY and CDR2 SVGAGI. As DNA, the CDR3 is TGTGCCAGCAGGAGGGACATCAATCAGCCCCAGCATTTT. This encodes CASRRDINQPQHF.

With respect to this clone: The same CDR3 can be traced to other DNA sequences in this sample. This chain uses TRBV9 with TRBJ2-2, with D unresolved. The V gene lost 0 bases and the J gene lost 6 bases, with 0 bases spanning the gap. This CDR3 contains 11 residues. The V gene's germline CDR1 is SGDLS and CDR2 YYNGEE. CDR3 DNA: TGTGCCAGCAGCGTAGCCGGGGAGCTGTTTTTT. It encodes CASSVAGELFF.